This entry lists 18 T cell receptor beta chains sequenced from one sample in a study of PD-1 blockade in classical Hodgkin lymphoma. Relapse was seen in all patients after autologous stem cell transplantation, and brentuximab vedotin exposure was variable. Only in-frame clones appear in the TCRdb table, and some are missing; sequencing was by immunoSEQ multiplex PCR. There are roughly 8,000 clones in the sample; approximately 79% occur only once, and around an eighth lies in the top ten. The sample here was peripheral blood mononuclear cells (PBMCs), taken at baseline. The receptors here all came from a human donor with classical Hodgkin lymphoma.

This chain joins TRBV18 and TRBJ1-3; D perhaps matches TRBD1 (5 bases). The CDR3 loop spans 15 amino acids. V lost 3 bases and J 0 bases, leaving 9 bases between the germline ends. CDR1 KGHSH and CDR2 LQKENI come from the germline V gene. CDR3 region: CASSPQQASGNTIYF. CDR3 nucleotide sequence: TGTGCCAGCTCACCCCAACAGGCCTCTGGAAACACCATATATTTT.

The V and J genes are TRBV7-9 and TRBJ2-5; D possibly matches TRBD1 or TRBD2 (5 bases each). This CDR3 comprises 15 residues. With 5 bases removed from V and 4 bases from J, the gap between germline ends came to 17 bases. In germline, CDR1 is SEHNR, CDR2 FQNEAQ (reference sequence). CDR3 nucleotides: TGTGCCAGCAGCCGACCAAGAGGGGACGGAGAGACCCAGTACTTC. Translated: CASSRPRGDGETQYF.

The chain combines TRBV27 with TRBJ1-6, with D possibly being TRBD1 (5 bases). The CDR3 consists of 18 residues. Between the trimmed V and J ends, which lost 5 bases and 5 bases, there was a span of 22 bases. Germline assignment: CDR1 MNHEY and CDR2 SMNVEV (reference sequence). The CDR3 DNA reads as TGTGCCAGCAGTCCGAAGCCGCCCCAGGGAGCCCATAATTCACCCCTCCACTTT. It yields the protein CASSPKPPQGAHNSPLHF.

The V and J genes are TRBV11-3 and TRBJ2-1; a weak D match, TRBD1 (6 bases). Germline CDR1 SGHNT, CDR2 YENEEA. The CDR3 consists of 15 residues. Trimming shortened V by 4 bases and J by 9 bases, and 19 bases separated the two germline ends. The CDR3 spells CASSSLRGGRGEQFF. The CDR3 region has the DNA TGTGCCAGCAGCTCCCTACGAGGGGGTAGGGGTGAGCAGTTCTTC.

Here the CDR3 DNA reads TGCGCCAGCAGCCAAGATTGGGGGGTCCGAGGTGAGCAGTACTTC. Its protein product is CASSQDWGVRGEQYF. The chain is built from TRBV4-3 and TRBJ2-7, with D possibly matching TRBD2 (6 bases). Germline CDR1 and CDR2: LGHNA and YSLEER. The CDR3 sequence is 15 residues long. Trimming cost V 0 bases and J 7 bases, with 16 bases left between them.

In DNA, the CDR3 is TGTGCCAGCAGTTACGCACCCTGGTCTGAAAAACTGTTTTTT. Protein product: CASSYAPWSEKLFF. The genes are TRBV6-6 and TRBJ1-4; D is ambiguous. The V end was cut by 2 bases, the J end by 7 bases, with 11 bases between. Germline V CDR1 and CDR2: MNHNY, SVGAGI (reference sequence). This CDR3 spans 14 amino acids.

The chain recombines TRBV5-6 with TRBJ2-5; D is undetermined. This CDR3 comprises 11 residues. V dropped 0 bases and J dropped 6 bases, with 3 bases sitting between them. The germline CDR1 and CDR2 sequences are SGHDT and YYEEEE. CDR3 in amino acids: CASSLAQTQYF. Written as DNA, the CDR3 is TGTGCCAGCAGCTTGGCTCAGACCCAGTACTTC.

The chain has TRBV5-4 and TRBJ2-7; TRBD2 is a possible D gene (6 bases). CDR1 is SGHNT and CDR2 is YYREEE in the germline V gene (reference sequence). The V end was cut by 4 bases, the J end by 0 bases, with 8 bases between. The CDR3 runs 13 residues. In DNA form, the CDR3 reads TGTGCCAGCAGCGTGGGAGGCTCCTACGAGCAGTACTTC. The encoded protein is CASSVGGSYEQYF.

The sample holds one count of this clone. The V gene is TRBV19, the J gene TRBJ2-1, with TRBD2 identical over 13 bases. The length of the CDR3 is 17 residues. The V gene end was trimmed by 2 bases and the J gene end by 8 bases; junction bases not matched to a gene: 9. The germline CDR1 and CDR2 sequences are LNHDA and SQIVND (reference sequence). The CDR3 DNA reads TGTGCCAGTAGTATAAAACTAGCGGGAGGGCCGGGGGATGAGCAGTTCTTC. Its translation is CASSIKLAGGPGDEQFF.

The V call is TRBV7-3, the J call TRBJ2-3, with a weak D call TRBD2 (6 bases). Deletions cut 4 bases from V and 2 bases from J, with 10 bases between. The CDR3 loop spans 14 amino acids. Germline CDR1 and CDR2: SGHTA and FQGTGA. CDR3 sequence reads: CASSSGTLTDTQYF. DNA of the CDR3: TGTGCCAGCAGCTCCGGGACTCTCACAGATACGCAGTATTTT.

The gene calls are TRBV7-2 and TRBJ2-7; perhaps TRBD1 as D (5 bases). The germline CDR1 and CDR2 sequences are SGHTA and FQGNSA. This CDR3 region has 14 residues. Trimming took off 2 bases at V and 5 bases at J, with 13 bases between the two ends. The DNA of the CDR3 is TGTGCCAGCAGCTTATTTGCAGGGCTCAACGAGCAGTACTTC. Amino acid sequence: CASSLFAGLNEQYF.

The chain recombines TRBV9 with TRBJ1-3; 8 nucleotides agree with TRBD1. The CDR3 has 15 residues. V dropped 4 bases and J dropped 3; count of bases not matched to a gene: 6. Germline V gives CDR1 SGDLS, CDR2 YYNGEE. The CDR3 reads CASSPRTGFGNTIYF. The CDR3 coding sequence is TGTGCCAGCAGCCCCCGGACAGGGTTTGGAAACACCATATATTTT.

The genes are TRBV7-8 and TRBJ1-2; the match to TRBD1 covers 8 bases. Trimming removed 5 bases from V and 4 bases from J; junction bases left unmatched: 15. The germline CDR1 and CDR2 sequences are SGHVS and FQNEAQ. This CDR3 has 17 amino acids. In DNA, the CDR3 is TGTGCCAGCAGCCCGAGGACAGGGATGAATGAATTCTATGGCTACACCTTC. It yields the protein CASSPRTGMNEFYGYTF. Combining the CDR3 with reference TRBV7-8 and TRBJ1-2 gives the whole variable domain GAGVSQSPRYKVAKRGQDVALRCDPISGHVSLFWYQQALGQGPEFLTYFQNEAQLDKSGLPSDRFFAERPEGSVSTLKIQRTQQEDSAVYLCASSPRTGMNEFYGYTFGSGTRLTVV.

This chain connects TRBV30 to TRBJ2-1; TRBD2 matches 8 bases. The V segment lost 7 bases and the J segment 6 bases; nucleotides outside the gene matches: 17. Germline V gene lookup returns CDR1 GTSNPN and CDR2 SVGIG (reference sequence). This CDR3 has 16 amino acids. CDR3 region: CASTKPLAALFNEQFF. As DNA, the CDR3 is TGTGCCTCCACAAAACCACTAGCGGCTTTATTCAATGAGCAGTTCTTC.

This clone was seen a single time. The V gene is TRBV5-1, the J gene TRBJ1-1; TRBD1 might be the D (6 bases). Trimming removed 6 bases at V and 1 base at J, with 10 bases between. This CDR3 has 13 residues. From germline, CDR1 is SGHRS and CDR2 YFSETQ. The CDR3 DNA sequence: TGCGCCAGCACTTGGACAGCGAACACTGAAGCTTTCTTT. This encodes CASTWTANTEAFF. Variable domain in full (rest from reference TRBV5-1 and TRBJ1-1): KAGVTQTPRYLIKTRGQQVTLSCSPISGHRSVSWYQQTPGQGLQFLFEYFSETQRNKGNFPGRFSGRQFSNSRSEMNVSTLELGDSALYLCASTWTANTEAFFGQGTRLTVV.

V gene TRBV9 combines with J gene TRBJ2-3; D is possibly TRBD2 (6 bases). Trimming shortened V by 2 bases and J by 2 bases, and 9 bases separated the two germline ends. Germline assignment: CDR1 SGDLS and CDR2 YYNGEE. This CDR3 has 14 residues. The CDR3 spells CASSVGRDTDTQYF. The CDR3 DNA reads TGTGCCAGCAGCGTGGGGCGGGACACAGATACGCAGTATTTT. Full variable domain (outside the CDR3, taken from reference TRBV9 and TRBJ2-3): DSGVTQTPKHLITATGQRVTLRCSPRSGDLSVYWYQQSLDQGLQFLIQYYNGEERAKGNILERFSAQQFPDLHSELNLSSLELGDSALYFCASSVGRDTDTQYFGPGTRLTVL.

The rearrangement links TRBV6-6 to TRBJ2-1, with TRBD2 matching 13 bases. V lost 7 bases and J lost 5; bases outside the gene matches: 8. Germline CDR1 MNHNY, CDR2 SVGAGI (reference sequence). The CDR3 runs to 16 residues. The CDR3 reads CASTLRGLAGNNEQFF. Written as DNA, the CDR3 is TGTGCCAGCACACTTCGGGGACTAGCGGGAAACAATGAGCAGTTCTTC.

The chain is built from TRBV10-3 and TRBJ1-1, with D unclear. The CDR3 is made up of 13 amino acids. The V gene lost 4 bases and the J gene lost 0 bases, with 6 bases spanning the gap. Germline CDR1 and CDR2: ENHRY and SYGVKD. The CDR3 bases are TGTGCCATCAGTGTAGGAATGAACACTGAAGCTTTCTTT. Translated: CAISVGMNTEAFF.